This T cell receptor beta chain was recovered during a study of cytomegalovirus exposure and HLA in healthy donors. Background on the study: An earlier analysis found some 120 million unique TCR beta sequences from around 180 million T cells. A preliminary data release comprised tens of millions of unique TCRs obtained from HLA-typed donors. The study placed 70% to 90% of its 398 genotyped donors in the Caucasian-associated ancestry cluster.

Primers: 60 Vbeta forward and 13 Jbeta reverse. The repertoire was sequenced with immunoSEQ multiplex PCR; TCRdb's copy has only in-frame clones and lacks some. Of approximately 100,000 clones in the sample, 76% were seen once. Findings and caveats of the study: A highly shared variant cluster was judged a likely technical artifact.

Comment on this clone: Its matching antigen is unknown.

This sequence originates from a woman aged 45-65 years in good health and CMV-seropositive. The sequencing sample was made of PBMCs.

The CDR3 DNA is TGTGCCAGCGGGGGAGGAGGGCTAGCGGGGGGCGGGAAGGAGACCCAGTACTTC. It is translated as CASGGGGLAGGGKETQYF. The chain recombines TRBV19 with TRBJ2-5; 11 nucleotides align to TRBD2. Looked up from germline, CDR1 is LNHDA and CDR2 is SQIVND (reference sequence). The CDR3 consists of 18 residues. V was clipped by 9 bases and J by 5 bases; unmatched bases: 20.